This T cell receptor beta chain came from a study of cytomegalovirus exposure and HLA in healthy donors. General study points: In vitro, three CMV-associated chains proved specific for CMV antigens. The authors later linked a missense DCLRE1C variant to TCR beta V- and J-gene trimming.

Of note for this clone: Its specificity is unknown.

It was with 60 Vbeta and 13 Jbeta primers that the PCR ran. Measured with immunoSEQ multiplex PCR; TCRdb has only the in-frame clones, and not every one. Among about 180,000 clones listed, about 69% were seen once. Germline CDR1 is SGDLS and CDR2 is YYNGEE. V lost 0 bases and J lost 4, with 10 bases in between. There are 15 residues in the CDR3. This chain connects TRBV9 to TRBJ1-4, with D uncertain. The receptor was derived from a human donor in good health. The sequenced sample consisted of PBMCs. The CDR3 here is CASSVGSAGNEKLFF. The CDR3 DNA reads TGTGCCAGCAGCGTAGGGAGTGCCGGTAATGAAAAACTGTTTTTT.